These 15 T cell receptor beta chains came from one sample sequenced in a study of post-analysis software for immune sequencing data. Overall study findings and caveats: Patients showed TRBV5-6, TRBV5-1 and TRBV20-1 among five TRBV segments more frequent than in controls.

Their antigens are not known. Unique molecular identifiers were present in the TCR beta cDNA libraries. Each CDR3 protein is one row after TCRdb ran MiXCR on the PCR reads. The sample has 650,000 to 850,000 distinct CDR3 sequences, 53% seen once; the top ten hold approximately 4.4%. The sequenced sample consisted of blood. The source is a girl aged 10 to 17 with multiple sclerosis.

The chain carries TRBV7-7 and TRBJ2-5, with D maybe TRBD1 (6 bases). V lost 5 bases, J lost 5 bases, and 15 bases lay in between. The CDR3 contains 14 residues. CDR1 and CDR2 from the germline V gene are SSHAT and FNYEAQ (reference sequence). The CDR3 is CASSPTGSKETQYF. CDR3 DNA sequence: TGTGCCAGCAGCCCTACAGGGTCCAAGGAGACCCAGTACTTC.

This clonotype was detected only a few times. The CDR3, as DNA: TGTGCCAGCAGCGTAACTACTAGCTCCGAGCAGTACTTC. It translates to CASSVTTSSEQYF. The genes are TRBV7-2 and TRBJ2-7; TRBD2 is a possible D gene (6 bases). Trimming cost V 5 bases and J 6 bases, with 14 bases left between them. Per the germline V gene, CDR1 is SGHTA and CDR2 is FQGNSA. This CDR3 contains 13 residues. Drawing the rest from reference TRBV7-2 and TRBJ2-7, the complete variable domain is GAGVSQSPSNKVTEKGKDVELRCDPISGHTALYWYRQSLGQGLEFLIYFQGNSAPDKSGLPSDRFSAERTGGSVSTLTIQRTQQEDSAVYLCASSVTTSSEQYFGPGTRLTVT.

The chain uses TRBV7-9 and TRBJ2-1, with 10 bases identical to TRBD2. Germline V gene lookup returns CDR1 SEHNR and CDR2 FQNEAQ (reference sequence). CDR3 size: 17 residues. V lost 3 bases and J lost 9; bases outside the gene matches: 14. In DNA form, the CDR3 reads TGTGCCAGCAGCTTCAAGCCCTCTAGCGGGAGTGTAAGTGAGCAGTTCTTC. Translating gives CASSFKPSSGSVSEQFF.

The rearrangement joins TRBV25-1 to TRBJ2-3; 8 nucleotides agree with TRBD2. The V gene end was trimmed by 5 bases and the J gene end by 6 bases; junction bases not matched to a gene: 4. Germline assignment: CDR1 MGHDK and CDR2 SYGVNS. The CDR3 spans 13 residues. This chain's CDR3 is CASSSRLADTQYF. The CDR3 nucleotides are TGTGCCAGCAGTTCCCGACTAGCGGATACGCAGTATTTT.

The rearrangement uses TRBV7-8 and TRBJ2-7; 8 nucleotides agree with TRBD2. V gave up 8 bases and J gave up 2 bases; unmatched junction bases: 17. In germline, CDR1 is SGHVS, CDR2 FQNEAQ. This CDR3 region has 17 residues. CDR3 in amino acids: CASLQPPQAGAPYEQYF. Here the CDR3 DNA reads TGTGCCAGCCTACAGCCTCCCCAAGCGGGAGCCCCCTACGAGCAGTACTTC.

A few counts support this clonotype. In DNA form, the CDR3 reads TGTGCCAGCAGCTCGACGGGACAGGGGTCGGGCACTGAAGCTTTCTTT. Amino acid sequence: CASSSTGQGSGTEAFF. The chain has TRBV13 and TRBJ1-1; 10 bases match TRBD1. CDR1 is PRHDT, CDR2 FYEKMQ, per germline (reference sequence). CDR3 length equals 16 residues. The V and J ends lost 4 bases and 4 bases, in that order; junction bases with no gene match: 9.

This chain joins TRBV7-9 and TRBJ2-1; 8 bases are shared with TRBD2. J lost 4 bases, V lost 5 bases, and 7 bases had no gene match. There are 15 residues in the CDR3. Germline V gives CDR1 SEHNR, CDR2 FQNEAQ (reference sequence). CDR3 sequence (DNA): TGTGCCAGCAGCCTCGGGGGGGCTGTGTACAATGAGCAGTTCTTC. This codes for CASSLGGAVYNEQFF.

V gene TRBV5-6 combines with J gene TRBJ2-5; weak D call: TRBD1 (6 bases). CDR3 size: 16 residues. V shed 4 bases and J shed 4 bases, with 20 bases lying between them. Germline V gene data show CDR1 as SGHDT and CDR2 as YYEEEE. CDR3 amino acids: CASSLRSGEFRETQYF. DNA of the CDR3: TGTGCCAGCAGCCTGCGGTCAGGGGAGTTCAGAGAGACCCAGTACTTC.

This chain uses TRBV19 with TRBJ2-7; 7 bases are shared with TRBD1. The CDR3 loop spans 15 amino acids. Germline lookup yields CDR1 LNHDA and CDR2 SQIVND (reference sequence). J was trimmed by 5 bases and V by 3 bases; bases with no gene match: 10. In nucleotides, the CDR3 is TGTGCCAGTAGTATCTGGGAGACAGGGCGTAACGAGCAGTACTTC. It encodes CASSIWETGRNEQYF.

Points on this clonotype: At one boundary the junction diverges from the germline segment, which might be a read error. J is TRBJ2-5 and V is TRBV12-3 or TRBV12-4, with D possibly TRBD2 on 5 matching bases. The CDR3 length is 14 residues. CDR3 sequence reads: CTSSFRTAQETQYF. The CDR3 nucleotides are TGTACCAGCAGTTTCCGGACTGCTCAAGAGACCCAGTACTTC.

V usage is TRBV7-2 and J usage is TRBJ2-1; 8 bases are shared with TRBD2. Germline trimming cut 2 bases from V and 7 bases from J; bases unmatched to any gene: 7. Germline CDR1 reads SGHTA; CDR2 reads FQGNSA. The length of the CDR3 is 15 residues. CDR3 region: CASSLYGRASNEQFF. The CDR3 DNA reads as TGTGCCAGCAGCTTATACGGGAGGGCCTCGAATGAGCAGTTCTTC.

This clonotype occurred a few times. Germline is not matched at one junction end, which may reflect a read error. This sequence joins TRBV20-1 and TRBJ2-5; D unclear. Germline V lookup: CDR1 DFQATT, CDR2 SNEGSKA (reference sequence). The CDR3 is made up of 13 amino acids. The CDR3 region has the DNA TGCAGTGTTAGAGAAGGCACTGAGCAGACCCAGTACTTC. It is translated as CSVREGTEQTQYF.

This clonotype has just a few counts. The chain combines TRBV11-2 with TRBJ1-2, with D unresolved. CDR1 is SGHAT, CDR2 FQNNGV, per germline. The CDR3 consists of 15 residues. Trimming left V 5 bases short and J 4 bases short, with 17 bases between. Written as DNA, the CDR3 is TGTGCCAGCAGCAAACCCCCGGTAGGAGCCTATGGCTACACCTTC. Its translation is CASSKPPVGAYGYTF.

There are a few counts of this clonotype. The CDR3 sequence: CASSKETSYEQYF. The CDR3 DNA sequence: TGTGCCAGCAGCAAAGAGACGTCCTACGAGCAGTACTTC. This chain joins TRBV21-1 and TRBJ2-7. TRBV21-1 is deemed a pseudogene. This CDR3 contains 13 residues.

V is TRBV20-1 and J is TRBJ2-3; 9 bases map to TRBD2. The CDR3 covers 16 residues. The germline V gene encodes CDR1 DFQATT and CDR2 SNEGSKA (reference sequence). With V trimmed by 2 bases and J by 8 bases, 14 bases remained unmatched. CDR3 sequence: CSARISGGHKRGTQYF. The CDR3 DNA reads as TGCAGTGCTAGAATTAGCGGGGGACACAAGAGAGGTACGCAGTATTTT.